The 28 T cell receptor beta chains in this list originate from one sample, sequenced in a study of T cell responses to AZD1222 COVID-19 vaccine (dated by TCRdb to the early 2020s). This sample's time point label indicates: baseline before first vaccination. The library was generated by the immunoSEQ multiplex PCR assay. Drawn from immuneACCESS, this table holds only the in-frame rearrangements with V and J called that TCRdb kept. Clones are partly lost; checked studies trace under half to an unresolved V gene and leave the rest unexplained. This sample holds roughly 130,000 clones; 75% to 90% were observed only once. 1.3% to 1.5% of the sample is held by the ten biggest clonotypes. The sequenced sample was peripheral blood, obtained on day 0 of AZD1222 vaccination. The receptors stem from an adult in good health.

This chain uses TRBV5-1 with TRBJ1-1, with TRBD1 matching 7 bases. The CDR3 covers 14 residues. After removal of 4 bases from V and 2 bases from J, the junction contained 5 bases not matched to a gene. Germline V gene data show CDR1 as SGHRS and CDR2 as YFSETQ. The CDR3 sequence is CASSPDRANTEAFF. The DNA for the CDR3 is TGCGCCAGCAGCCCCGACAGGGCCAACACTGAAGCTTTCTTT.

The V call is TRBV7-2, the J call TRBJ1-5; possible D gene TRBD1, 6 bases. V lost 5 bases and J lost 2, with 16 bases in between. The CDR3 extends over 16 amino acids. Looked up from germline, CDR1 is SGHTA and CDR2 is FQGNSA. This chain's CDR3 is CASSTPTGLGNQPQHF. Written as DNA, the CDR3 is TGTGCCAGCAGCACCCCAACAGGGTTGGGCAATCAGCCCCAGCATTTT. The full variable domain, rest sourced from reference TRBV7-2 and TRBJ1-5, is GAGVSQSPSNKVTEKGKDVELRCDPISGHTALYWYRQSLGQGLEFLIYFQGNSAPDKSGLPSDRFSAERTGGSVSTLTIQRTQQEDSAVYLCASSTPTGLGNQPQHFGDGTRLSIL.

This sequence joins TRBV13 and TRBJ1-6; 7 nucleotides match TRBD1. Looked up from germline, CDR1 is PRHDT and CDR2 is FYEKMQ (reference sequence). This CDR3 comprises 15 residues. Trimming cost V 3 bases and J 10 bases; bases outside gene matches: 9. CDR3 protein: CASSFQMTGRSPLHF. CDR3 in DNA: TGTGCCAGCAGCTTCCAGATGACAGGGCGGTCACCCCTCCACTTT.

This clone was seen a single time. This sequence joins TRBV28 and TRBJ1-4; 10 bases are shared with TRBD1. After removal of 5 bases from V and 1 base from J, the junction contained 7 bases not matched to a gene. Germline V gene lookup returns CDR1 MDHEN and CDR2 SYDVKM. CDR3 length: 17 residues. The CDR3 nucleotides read TGTGCCAGCAGTCCCGGGACAGGGGTTCGAACTAATGAAAAACTGTTTTTT. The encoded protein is CASSPGTGVRTNEKLFF.

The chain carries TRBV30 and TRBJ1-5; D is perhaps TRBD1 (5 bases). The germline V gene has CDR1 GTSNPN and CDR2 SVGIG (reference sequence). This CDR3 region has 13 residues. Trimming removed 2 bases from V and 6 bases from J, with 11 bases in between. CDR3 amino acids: CAWSRGFGQPQHF. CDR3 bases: TGTGCCTGGAGTAGGGGTTTTGGTCAGCCCCAGCATTTT.

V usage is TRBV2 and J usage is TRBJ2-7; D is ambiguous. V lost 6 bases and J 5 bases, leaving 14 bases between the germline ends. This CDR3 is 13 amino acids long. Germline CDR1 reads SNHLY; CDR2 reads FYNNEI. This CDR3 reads CASSLLGVHEQYF. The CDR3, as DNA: TGTGCCAGCAGCCTCCTTGGGGTCCACGAGCAGTACTTC.

Here the CDR3 DNA reads TGTGCCAGTAGTACGGGACAGGCGGTACTATACGGTGGCTACACCTTC. Encoded protein: CASSTGQAVLYGGYTF. The chain combines TRBV19 with TRBJ1-2; 8 nucleotides agree with TRBD1. The CDR3 runs 16 residues. Germline values: CDR1 LNHDA, CDR2 SQIVND (reference sequence). V lost 4 bases and J lost 7; bases outside the gene matches: 14.

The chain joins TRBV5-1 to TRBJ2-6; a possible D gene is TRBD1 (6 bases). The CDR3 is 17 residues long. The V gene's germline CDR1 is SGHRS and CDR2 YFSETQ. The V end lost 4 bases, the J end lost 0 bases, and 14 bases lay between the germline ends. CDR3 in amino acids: CASSPGTTSSGANVLTF. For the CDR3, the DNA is TGCGCCAGCAGCCCCGGGACAACGAGCTCTGGGGCCAACGTCCTGACTTTC.

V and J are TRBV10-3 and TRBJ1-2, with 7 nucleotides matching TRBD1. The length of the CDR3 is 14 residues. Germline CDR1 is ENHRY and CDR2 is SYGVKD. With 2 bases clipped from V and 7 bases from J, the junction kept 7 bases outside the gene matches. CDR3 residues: CAISEVEGAGGYTF. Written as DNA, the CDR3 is TGTGCCATCAGTGAGGTCGAGGGGGCTGGTGGCTACACCTTC.

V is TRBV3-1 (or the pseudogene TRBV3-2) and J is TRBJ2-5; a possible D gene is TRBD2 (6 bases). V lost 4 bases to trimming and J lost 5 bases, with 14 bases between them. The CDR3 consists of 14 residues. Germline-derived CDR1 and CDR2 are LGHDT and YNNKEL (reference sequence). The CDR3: CASSLSGRRETQYF. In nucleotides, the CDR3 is TGTGCCAGCAGCCTTTCTGGGAGGAGGGAGACCCAGTACTTC.

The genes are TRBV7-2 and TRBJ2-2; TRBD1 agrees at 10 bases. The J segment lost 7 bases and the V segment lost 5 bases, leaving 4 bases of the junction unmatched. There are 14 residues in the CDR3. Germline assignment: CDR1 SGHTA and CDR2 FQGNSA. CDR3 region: CASSDRGLGGELFF. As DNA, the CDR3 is TGTGCCAGCAGCGACAGGGGGCTTGGCGGGGAGCTGTTTTTT.

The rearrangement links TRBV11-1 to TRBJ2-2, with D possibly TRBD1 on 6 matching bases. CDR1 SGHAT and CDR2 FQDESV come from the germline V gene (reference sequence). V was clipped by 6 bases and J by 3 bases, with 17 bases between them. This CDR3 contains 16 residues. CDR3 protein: CASRSGEWSHTGELFF. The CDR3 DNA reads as TGTGCCAGCAGGTCAGGGGAGTGGTCTCACACCGGGGAGCTGTTTTTT.

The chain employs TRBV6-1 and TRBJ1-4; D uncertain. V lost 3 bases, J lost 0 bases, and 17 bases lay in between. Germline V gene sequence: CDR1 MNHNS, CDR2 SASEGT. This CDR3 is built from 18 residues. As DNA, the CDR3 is TGTGCCAGCAGTGATACCCTTTGGACTGCGCCAACTAATGAAAAACTGTTTTTT. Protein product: CASSDTLWTAPTNEKLFF.

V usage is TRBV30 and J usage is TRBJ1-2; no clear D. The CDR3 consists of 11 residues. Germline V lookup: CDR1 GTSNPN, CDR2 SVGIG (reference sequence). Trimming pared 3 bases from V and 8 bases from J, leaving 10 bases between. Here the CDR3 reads CAWRNEGGYTF. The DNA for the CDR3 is TGTGCCTGGAGAAACGAGGGAGGCTACACCTTC.

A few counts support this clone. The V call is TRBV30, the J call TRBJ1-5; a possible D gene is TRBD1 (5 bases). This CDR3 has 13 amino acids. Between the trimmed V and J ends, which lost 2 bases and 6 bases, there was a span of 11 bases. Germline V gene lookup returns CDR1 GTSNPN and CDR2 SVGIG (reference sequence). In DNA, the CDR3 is TGTGCCTGGAGTCTAGCAGGGTTTCAGCCCCAGCATTTT. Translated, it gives CAWSLAGFQPQHF.

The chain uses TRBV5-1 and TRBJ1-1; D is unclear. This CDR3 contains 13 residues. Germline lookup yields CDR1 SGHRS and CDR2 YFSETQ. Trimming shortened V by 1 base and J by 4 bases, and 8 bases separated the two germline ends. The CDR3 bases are TGCGCCAGCAGCTTGACGCCGGCCACTGAAGCTTTCTTT. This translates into CASSLTPATEAFF.

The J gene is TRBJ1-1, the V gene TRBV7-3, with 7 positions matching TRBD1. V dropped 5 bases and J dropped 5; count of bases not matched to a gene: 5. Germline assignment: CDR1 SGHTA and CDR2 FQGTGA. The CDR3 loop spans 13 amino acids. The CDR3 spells CASSIDRDTEAFF. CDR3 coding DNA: TGTGCCAGCAGCATCGACAGGGATACTGAAGCTTTCTTT.

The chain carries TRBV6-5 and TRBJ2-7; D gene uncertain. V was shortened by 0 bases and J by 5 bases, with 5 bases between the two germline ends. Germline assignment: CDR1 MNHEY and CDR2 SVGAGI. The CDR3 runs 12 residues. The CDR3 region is CASSYSLDEQYF. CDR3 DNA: TGTGCCAGCAGTTACTCCTTGGACGAGCAGTACTTC.

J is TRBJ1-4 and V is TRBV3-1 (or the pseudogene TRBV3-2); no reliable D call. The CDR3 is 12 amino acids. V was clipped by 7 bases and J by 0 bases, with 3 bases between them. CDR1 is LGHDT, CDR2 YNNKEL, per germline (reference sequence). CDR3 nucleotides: TGTGCCAGCACCTCAACTAATGAAAAACTGTTTTTT. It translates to CASTSTNEKLFF.

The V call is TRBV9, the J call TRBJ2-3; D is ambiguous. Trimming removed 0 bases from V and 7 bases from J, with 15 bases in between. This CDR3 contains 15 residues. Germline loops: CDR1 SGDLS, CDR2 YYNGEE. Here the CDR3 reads CASSVGPSDPNTQYF. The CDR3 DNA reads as TGTGCCAGCAGCGTAGGCCCCAGTGATCCTAATACGCAGTATTTT.

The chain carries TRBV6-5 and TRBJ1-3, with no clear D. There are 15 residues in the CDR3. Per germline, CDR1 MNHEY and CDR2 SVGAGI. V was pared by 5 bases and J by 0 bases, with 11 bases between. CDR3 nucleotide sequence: TGTGCCAGCAGTAGGGCAGTCAACTCTGGAAACACCATATATTTT. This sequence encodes CASSRAVNSGNTIYF.

CDR3 amino acids: CASSVDNLNEQFF. The CDR3 region has the DNA TGTGCCAGCAGCGTAGACAATCTCAATGAGCAGTTCTTC. This chain uses TRBV9 with TRBJ2-1; D gene uncertain. Germline CDR1 reads SGDLS; CDR2 reads YYNGEE. V gave up 0 bases and J gave up 6 bases, with 7 bases separating them. This CDR3 region has 13 residues. Full variable domain (missing parts from reference TRBV9 and TRBJ2-1): DSGVTQTPKHLITATGQRVTLRCSPRSGDLSVYWYQQSLDQGLQFLIQYYNGEERAKGNILERFSAQQFPDLHSELNLSSLELGDSALYFCASSVDNLNEQFFGPGTRLTVL.

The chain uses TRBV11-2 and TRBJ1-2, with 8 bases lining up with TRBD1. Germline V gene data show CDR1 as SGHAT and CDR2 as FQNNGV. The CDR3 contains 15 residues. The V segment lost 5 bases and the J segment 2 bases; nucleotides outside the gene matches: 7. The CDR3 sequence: CASSKPDRGNYGYTF. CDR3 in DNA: TGTGCCAGCAGCAAACCCGACAGGGGCAACTATGGCTACACCTTC.

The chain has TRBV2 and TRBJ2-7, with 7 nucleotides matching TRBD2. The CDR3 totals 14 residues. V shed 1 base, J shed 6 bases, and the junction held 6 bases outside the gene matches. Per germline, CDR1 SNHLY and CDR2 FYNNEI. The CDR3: CASSEGGGLTEQYF. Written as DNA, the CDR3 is TGTGCCAGCAGTGAAGGGGGAGGGCTCACCGAGCAGTACTTC.

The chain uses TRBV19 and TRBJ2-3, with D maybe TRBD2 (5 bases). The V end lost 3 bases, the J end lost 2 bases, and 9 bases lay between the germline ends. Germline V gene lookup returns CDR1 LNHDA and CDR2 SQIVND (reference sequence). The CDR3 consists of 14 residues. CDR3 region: CASSISRVTDTQYF. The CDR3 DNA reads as TGTGCCAGTAGTATCTCGCGGGTCACAGATACGCAGTATTTT.

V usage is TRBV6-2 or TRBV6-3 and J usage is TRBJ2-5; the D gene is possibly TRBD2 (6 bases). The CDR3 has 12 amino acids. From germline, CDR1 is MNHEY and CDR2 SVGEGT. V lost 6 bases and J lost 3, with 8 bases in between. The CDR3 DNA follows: TGTGCCAGCAGCCGCGGGAAAGAGACCCAGTACTTC. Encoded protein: CASSRGKETQYF.

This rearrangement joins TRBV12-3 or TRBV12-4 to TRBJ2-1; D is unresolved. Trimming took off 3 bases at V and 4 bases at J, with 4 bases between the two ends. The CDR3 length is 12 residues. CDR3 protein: CASSFRYNEQFF. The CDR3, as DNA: TGTGCCAGCAGTTTTCGGTACAATGAGCAGTTCTTC.

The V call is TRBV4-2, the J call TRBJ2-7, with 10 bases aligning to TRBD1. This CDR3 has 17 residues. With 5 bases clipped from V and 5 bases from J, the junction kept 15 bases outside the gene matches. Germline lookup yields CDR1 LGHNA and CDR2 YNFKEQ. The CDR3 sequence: CASSLPGTGDIGNEQYF. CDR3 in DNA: TGTGCCAGCAGCTTACCCGGGACAGGGGACATCGGGAACGAGCAGTACTTC.